These 18 T cell receptor beta chains were all obtained from the same sample, sequenced in a study of CD8 T cells in ankylosing spondylitis. MiXCR, run by TCRdb on the 5' RACE reads, gives a single entry per CDR3 protein. In the table there are 300,000 to 350,000 distinct CDR3 sequences, less than 25% of which are singletons. The specimen was blood, either unsorted or a sorted T cell fraction (not recorded which). The receptors originated from a female donor with ankylosing spondylitis or in good health (not recorded which).

V usage is TRBV2 and J usage is TRBJ2-6; TRBD1 is a possible D gene (5 bases). V lost 6 bases, J lost 1 base, and 13 bases lay in between. There are 16 residues in the CDR3. Germline CDR1 is SNHLY and CDR2 is FYNNEI. CDR3 DNA sequence: TGTGCCAGCAGCCGAAGGGGTGTTTCTGGGGCCAACGTCCTGACTTTC. It codes for CASSRRGVSGANVLTF.

The V gene is TRBV18, the J gene TRBJ2-3; 7 bases agree with TRBD1. The CDR3 loop spans 14 amino acids. Germline assignment: CDR1 KGHSH and CDR2 LQKENI. V lost 4 bases and J lost 5; bases outside the gene matches: 6. The CDR3 bases are TGTGCCAGCTCACGGACAGGCCGGGGAGATACGCAGTATTTT. Translated, it gives CASSRTGRGDTQYF.

The chain employs TRBV27 and TRBJ1-6; TRBD1 is a possible D gene (6 bases). The CDR3 has 13 residues. CDR1 and CDR2 from the germline V gene are MNHEY and SMNVEV (reference sequence). V was shortened by 3 bases and J by 9 bases, with 9 bases between the two germline ends. The CDR3 DNA sequence: TGTGCCAGCAGTTTTACAGGGACTTCACCCCTCCACTTT. It yields the protein CASSFTGTSPLHF.

The V call is TRBV6-2 or TRBV6-3, the J call TRBJ1-5; maybe TRBD1 (6 bases). Trimming took off 9 bases at V and 4 bases at J, with 13 bases between the two ends. Germline-derived CDR1 and CDR2 are MNHEY and SVGEGT. CDR3 length: 13 amino acids. The CDR3 DNA is TGTGCCAGTTGCGGACAGTTTAATCAGCCCCAGCATTTT. It is translated as CASCGQFNQPQHF.

This clonotype was observed many times. A read error is likely, as this CDR3 ends without the conserved phenylalanine or tryptophan. The limits of the CDR3 on the DNA are not certain, so only TCRdb's listed CDR3 is given. The rearrangement links TRBV7-2 to TRBJ2-5. The length of the CDR3 is 13 amino acids, counting both ends. From germline, CDR1 is SGHTA and CDR2 FQGNSA. The CDR3 region is CASSLGLSGTPYS.

The rearrangement uses TRBV19 and TRBJ1-3; tentatively, D is TRBD1 (6 bases). Trimming pared 6 bases from V and 0 bases from J, leaving 15 bases between. Germline values: CDR1 LNHDA, CDR2 SQIVND (reference sequence). This CDR3 has 16 residues. The CDR3: CASSDLRGISGNTIYF. The CDR3 DNA reads as TGTGCCAGTAGCGACCTCAGGGGAATCTCTGGAAACACCATATATTTT.

This clonotype was observed a handful of times. The CDR3 coding sequence is TGTGCCAGCACCCTTAGCGGGGGGGAGGCGGCCTACGAGCAGTACTTC. It is translated as CASTLSGGEAAYEQYF. V and J are TRBV7-9 and TRBJ2-7, with TRBD2 identical over 11 bases. This CDR3 comprises 16 residues. Looked up from germline, CDR1 is SEHNR and CDR2 is FQNEAQ (reference sequence). J lost 2 bases, V lost 7 bases, and 10 bases had no gene match.

This clonotype was seen a few times. The V and J genes are TRBV20-1 and TRBJ2-3; tentatively, D is TRBD1 or TRBD2 (6 bases each). The CDR3 runs 13 residues. Germline V gene data show CDR1 as DFQATT and CDR2 as SNEGSKA (reference sequence). V was pared by 1 base and J by 11 bases, with 16 bases between. The CDR3 region has the DNA TGCAGTGCTAGAGCTTTAGGGGGGACGGGGCAGTATTTT. It yields the protein CSARALGGTGQYF.

The chain links TRBV6-2 or TRBV6-3 to TRBJ1-1; weak D call: TRBD1 (6 bases). The CDR3 runs 14 residues. The V end lost 0 bases, the J end lost 10 bases, and 15 bases lay between the germline ends. Germline CDR1 MNHEY, CDR2 SVGEGT. The DNA of the CDR3 is TGTGCCAGCAGTTACTCGAGGGGCTCACAGGGAGCTTTCTTT. It translates to CASSYSRGSQGAFF.

The chain links TRBV6-6 to TRBJ2-7; 10 bases align to TRBD2. The CDR3 runs to 13 residues. The germline CDR1 and CDR2 sequences are MNHNY and SVGAGI (reference sequence). Germline trimming cut 7 bases from V and 6 bases from J; bases unmatched to any gene: 6. In DNA, the CDR3 is TGTGCCAGCATCCCCGGACTAGCGGCCGAGCAGTACTTC. This codes for CASIPGLAAEQYF.

In this sample, this clonotype turned up a few times. V is TRBV27 and J is TRBJ1-1; 7 nucleotides align to TRBD1. Trimming at V came to 6 bases and at J to 2 bases, leaving 3 bases not matched to a gene. The germline V gene encodes CDR1 MNHEY and CDR2 SMNVEV (reference sequence). The CDR3 contains 13 residues. CDR3 bases: TGTGCCAGCAGACAGGGGCCTAACACTGAAGCTTTCTTT. It codes for CASRQGPNTEAFF.

The rearrangement uses TRBV20-1 and TRBJ1-6, with 10 positions matching TRBD1. The CDR3 contains 16 residues. The junction had 9 bases not matched to a gene; V was cut back by 3 bases and J by 7 bases. CDR1 and CDR2 (germline): DFQATT, SNEGSKA (reference sequence). The CDR3 is CSARDRGSVGNSPLHF. For the CDR3, the DNA is TGCAGTGCTAGGGACAGGGGGTCCGTCGGGAATTCACCCCTCCACTTT.

The rearrangement uses TRBV20-1 and TRBJ2-1, with TRBD2 as a possible D gene (6 bases). V shed 6 bases and J shed 0 bases, with 15 bases lying between them. The CDR3 length is 15 residues. Germline V gene data show CDR1 as DFQATT and CDR2 as SNEGSKA (reference sequence). This CDR3 reads CSAPDYQSSYNEQFF. CDR3 bases: TGCAGTGCGCCGGACTATCAGAGCTCCTACAATGAGCAGTTCTTC.

This clonotype was detected a few times. The genes are TRBV30 and TRBJ1-5, with 7 bases identical to TRBD1. From germline, CDR1 is GTSNPN and CDR2 SVGIG (reference sequence). The CDR3 extends over 13 amino acids. V gave up 1 base and J gave up 11 bases; unmatched junction bases: 8. The chain's CDR3 is CAWSALPGGAQHF. CDR3 coding DNA: TGTGCCTGGAGTGCCCTGCCAGGGGGGGCCCAGCATTTT.

This clonotype was seen more than once but under ten times. The chain couples TRBV27 to TRBJ2-2; TRBD1 aligns across 7 bases. This CDR3 has 13 amino acids. Trimming at V came to 7 bases and at J to 8 bases, leaving 7 bases not matched to a gene. Germline CDR1 MNHEY, CDR2 SMNVEV (reference sequence). This chain's CDR3 is CASNHRGRGELFF. CDR3 coding DNA: TGTGCCAGCAATCACAGGGGCCGAGGGGAGCTGTTTTTT.

The rearrangement links TRBV6-1 to TRBJ1-1, with D possibly TRBD1 on 6 matching bases. Germline V gene sequence: CDR1 MNHNS, CDR2 SASEGT. This CDR3 has 14 residues. V was clipped by 6 bases and J by 10 bases, with 21 bases between them. In DNA form, the CDR3 reads TGTGCCAGCAGCCAACAGGGAGTCTTTTCTTCAGCTTTCTTT. This codes for CASSQQGVFSSAFF.

This clonotype was seen more than once but under ten times. For the CDR3, the DNA is TGTGCTAGTGGTTTGGTAAGGACAGGGCAGAACACCGGGGAGCTGTTTTTT. This encodes CASGLVRTGQNTGELFF. The V gene is TRBV12-5, the J gene TRBJ2-2, with TRBD1 matching 8 bases. The CDR3 totals 17 residues. The J segment lost 1 base and the V segment lost 0 bases, leaving 4 bases of the junction unmatched. CDR1 is LGHNT and CDR2 is FRNRAP in the germline V gene.

This chain links TRBV20-1 with TRBJ2-7, with D tentatively TRBD1 or TRBD2 (5 bases each). Germline V gives CDR1 DFQATT, CDR2 SNEGSKA (reference sequence). This CDR3 is built from 12 residues. V was cut by 5 bases and J by 6 bases, with 14 bases left in between. The CDR3 loop is CSAPRGVGEQYF. CDR3 DNA sequence: TGCAGTGCTCCCCGAGGGGTAGGCGAGCAGTACTTC.